This TCR beta chain was obtained from a study of OX40 agonist ivuxolimab in advanced cancers. Study in general: Three partial responders included one hepatocellular carcinoma patient and two cutaneous melanoma patients. Study conclusions and caveats: At 0.1 to 3.0 mg/kg and by week 6, clonal expansion occurred in CD4+ and CD8+ blood T cells. The expanded peripheral T cells' antigen specificity was not determined. Some of the nonresponding patients also showed low levels of normalized T-cell clonal expansion.

For this clone: Its target is unknown.

Assay used: immunoSEQ multiplex PCR; TCRdb lists only in-frame clones, some missing. The data contain about 19,000 clones, approximately 90% of them singletons. The source of this sequence is an adult with an advanced solid tumor such as melanoma, head and neck, liver or kidney cancer. The starting material was CD4+ or CD8+ T cells sorted from blood, obtained in a trial of the OX40 agonist ivuxolimab.

CDR3 sequence: CASSQDGVFGVAFF. The CDR3 bases are TGCGCCAGCAGCCAAGATGGGGTTTTCGGAGTGGCTTTCTTT. The chain uses TRBV4-1 and TRBJ1-1, with D unclear. Per germline, CDR1 MGHRA and CDR2 YSYEKL. Trimming took off 0 bases at V and 11 bases at J, with 16 bases between the two ends. The CDR3 is 14 amino acids.